This TCR beta chain is from a study of T cell repertoires in cytomegalovirus infection. Study overall: It can be stated that public TCR beta signatures indicated CMV infection as well as a matching HLA type. Whole-study results and caveats: Ex vivo, HLA-C-restricted CMV-specific TCR beta clonotypes prevailed over the rest of the response.

To note about this clonotype: Its antigen is currently unknown.

Using its own MiXCR run on the reads, TCRdb lists one record per CDR3 protein. The table includes hundreds of thousands of distinct CDR3 sequences, approximately 31% detected once. This receptor was taken from a human donor in good health (CMV status not recorded). Some clones in this sample may be carry-over from other donors' samples. The input for sequencing was cultured CD8+ T cells from PBMCs, taken from culture after CMV antigen stimulation.

The CDR3 region has the DNA TGTGCCAGTACCTTTGACAACACCGGGGAGCTGTTTTTT. It encodes CASTFDNTGELFF. V is TRBV19 and J is TRBJ2-2, with D hard to call. The CDR3 spans 13 residues. Germline lookup yields CDR1 LNHDA and CDR2 SQIVND (reference sequence). V lost 7 bases, J lost 2 bases, and 8 bases lay in between.